The rows below give T cell receptor beta chains drawn from one sample of a study of blood T cell repertoires in COVID-19. Generated by immunoSEQ multiplex PCR, the TCRdb table keeps only in-frame clones and is missing some. The data show roughly 49,000 clones, around 84% seen once. Specimen: peripheral blood. The origin of the receptors is a man of 80 years or more with active COVID-19. Both conserved end residues are part of each CDR3. Each record gives: D gene, clone size, J gene, V gene, CDR3 DNA, CDR3 protein. A D gene is named only where the DNA matches it firmly. A row's size may be missing; if present it is once, few, many or a size class.

d_call: TRBD2
clone_size: -
j_call: TRBJ2-1
v_call: TRBV4-3
cdr3_nt: TGCGCCAGCAGCCAAGGACTAGCGGGTCATAACGCTGAGCAGTTCTTC
cdr3_aa: CASSQGLAGHNAEQFF

d_call: -
clone_size: -
j_call: TRBJ2-1
v_call: TRBV11-2
cdr3_nt: TGTGCCAGCAGCCCTATAGTGGTGAGGGCCCTAGAGCAGTTCTTC
cdr3_aa: CASSPIVVRALEQFF

d_call: TRBD2
clone_size: -
j_call: TRBJ2-1
v_call: TRBV14
cdr3_nt: TGTGCCAGCAGCCAAGAAAAGGGCGGGAGCATCAATGAGCAGTTCTTC
cdr3_aa: CASSQEKGGSINEQFF

d_call: -
clone_size: -
j_call: TRBJ2-7
v_call: TRBV9
cdr3_nt: TGTGCCAGCAGCGCACAGGGCGCATCCTACGAGCAGTACTTC
cdr3_aa: CASSAQGASYEQYF

d_call: -
clone_size: -
j_call: TRBJ2-7
v_call: TRBV19
cdr3_nt: TGTGCCAGTAGTATAGAAACAGGGACGGCTTCCTACGAGCAGTACTTC
cdr3_aa: CASSIETGTASYEQYF

d_call: TRBD1
clone_size: -
j_call: TRBJ1-1
v_call: TRBV6-2/TRBV6-3
cdr3_nt: TGTGCCAGCAGCCAAGGGGGCGCAGACACTGAAGCTTTCTTT
cdr3_aa: CASSQGGADTEAFF

d_call: TRBD2
clone_size: -
j_call: TRBJ2-7
v_call: TRBV28
cdr3_nt: TGTGCCAGCAGCAACCTTGGGACTAGCGTTTACGAGCAGTACTTC
cdr3_aa: CASSNLGTSVYEQYF

d_call: -
clone_size: -
j_call: TRBJ2-2
v_call: TRBV7-2
cdr3_nt: TGTGCCAGCAGCTTACTAGATCCCGGGGAGCTGTTTTTT
cdr3_aa: CASSLLDPGELFF

d_call: TRBD2
clone_size: -
j_call: TRBJ2-1
v_call: TRBV18
cdr3_nt: TGTGCCAGCTCACCACCATCCGGGACTAGATCCTCCAATGAGCAGTTCTTC
cdr3_aa: CASSPPSGTRSSNEQFF

d_call: TRBD2
clone_size: -
j_call: TRBJ2-1
v_call: TRBV13
cdr3_nt: TGTGCCAGCAGCTTCGCACAGCGGGAGGCATCGACGGGGCAGTTCTTC
cdr3_aa: CASSFAQREASTGQFF

d_call: TRBD2
clone_size: once
j_call: TRBJ2-5
v_call: TRBV15
cdr3_nt: TGTGCCACCAGCAGAGATCTGACTAGCGGCCAAGAGACCCAGTACTTC
cdr3_aa: CATSRDLTSGQETQYF

d_call: -
clone_size: once
j_call: TRBJ2-5
v_call: TRBV7-2
cdr3_nt: TGTGCCAGCAGCCCGGGACAATTAGAGACCCAGTACTTC
cdr3_aa: CASSPGQLETQYF

d_call: TRBD2
clone_size: -
j_call: TRBJ2-2
v_call: TRBV5-8
cdr3_nt: TGTGCCAGCAGCGGGGGACTAGCGCTAGGGGCCGGGGAGCTGTTTTTT
cdr3_aa: CASSGGLALGAGELFF

d_call: TRBD1
clone_size: -
j_call: TRBJ1-2
v_call: TRBV7-2
cdr3_nt: TGTGCCAGCAGTCTAGGGGGGCCAGGGGGTTATGGCTACACCTTC
cdr3_aa: CASSLGGPGGYGYTF

d_call: TRBD1
clone_size: -
j_call: TRBJ2-7
v_call: TRBV2
cdr3_nt: TGTGCCAGCAGGTTGGACAGGGGAGGCAACGAGCAGTACTTC
cdr3_aa: CASRLDRGGNEQYF

d_call: -
clone_size: -
j_call: TRBJ2-7
v_call: TRBV5-1
cdr3_nt: TGCGCCAGCAGCTTGATACCGTCCGGAGGGGCAGCCTACGAGCAGTACTTC
cdr3_aa: CASSLIPSGGAAYEQYF

d_call: TRBD1
clone_size: -
j_call: TRBJ1-3
v_call: TRBV15
cdr3_nt: TGTGCCACCAGCGACCGGGACAGGGAGTTCTCTGGAAACACCATATATTTT
cdr3_aa: CATSDRDREFSGNTIYF

d_call: TRBD2
clone_size: few
j_call: TRBJ2-1
v_call: TRBV18
cdr3_nt: TGTGCCAGCTCACCATACCCCCCTAGCGGGAGCTATGAGCAGTTCTTC
cdr3_aa: CASSPYPPSGSYEQFF

d_call: TRBD2
clone_size: -
j_call: TRBJ2-3
v_call: TRBV5-4
cdr3_nt: TGTGCCAGCAGCCAGAGGACTAGCGGGACAGATACGCAGTATTTT
cdr3_aa: CASSQRTSGTDTQYF

d_call: TRBD1
clone_size: -
j_call: TRBJ1-3
v_call: TRBV18
cdr3_nt: TGTGCCAGCACGAGAACAGGGGCCTCATCCTCTGGAAACACCATATATTTT
cdr3_aa: CASTRTGASSSGNTIYF

d_call: -
clone_size: -
j_call: TRBJ2-5
v_call: TRBV28
cdr3_nt: TGTGCCAGCAGCGGGGGGCACCAAGAGACCCAGTACTTC
cdr3_aa: CASSGGHQETQYF

d_call: TRBD2
clone_size: -
j_call: TRBJ2-5
v_call: TRBV9
cdr3_nt: TGTGCCAGCAGCATCGGGACTAGCCAACTAGAGACCCAGTACTTC
cdr3_aa: CASSIGTSQLETQYF

d_call: -
clone_size: -
j_call: TRBJ1-3
v_call: TRBV5-1
cdr3_nt: TGCGCCAGCAGCTTGGATGGGGCCCCCTCTGGAAACACCATATATTTT
cdr3_aa: CASSLDGAPSGNTIYF

d_call: TRBD1
clone_size: few
j_call: TRBJ2-7
v_call: TRBV19
cdr3_nt: TGTGCCAGTAGTATAGCGCAGGGGGCCTACGAGCAGTACTTC
cdr3_aa: CASSIAQGAYEQYF

d_call: TRBD2
clone_size: -
j_call: TRBJ2-2
v_call: TRBV7-3
cdr3_nt: TGTGCCAGCCGAATGGCGGGTTTAGCGGGAGGTCTCACCGGGGAGCTGTTTTTT
cdr3_aa: CASRMAGLAGGLTGELFF

d_call: -
clone_size: -
j_call: TRBJ2-1
v_call: TRBV19
cdr3_nt: TGTGCCAGTAGTATTGAACTCCTCACGGCTAGTGGGCAGTTCTTC
cdr3_aa: CASSIELLTASGQFF

d_call: -
clone_size: -
j_call: TRBJ2-1
v_call: TRBV5-1
cdr3_nt: TGCGCCAGCAGCCTAGAACACAGGGATCCCTACAATGAGCAGTTCTTC
cdr3_aa: CASSLEHRDPYNEQFF

d_call: TRBD1
clone_size: -
j_call: TRBJ1-3
v_call: TRBV7-6
cdr3_nt: TGTGCCAGCAGCATCCGACAGGGGGACACTGGAAACACCATATATTTT
cdr3_aa: CASSIRQGDTGNTIYF

d_call: -
clone_size: few
j_call: TRBJ2-2
v_call: TRBV2
cdr3_nt: TGTGCCAGCAGGAGGGACTCCGCGAACACCGGGGAGCTGTTTTTT
cdr3_aa: CASRRDSANTGELFF

d_call: -
clone_size: once
j_call: TRBJ2-1
v_call: TRBV11-2
cdr3_nt: TGTGCCAGCAGCTTGGGCGGCGGGACAGACAGGGCTGAGCAGTTCTTC
cdr3_aa: CASSLGGGTDRAEQFF

d_call: -
clone_size: -
j_call: TRBJ2-3
v_call: TRBV15
cdr3_nt: TGTGCCACCAGTCACAGCGGGAGCACAGATACGCAGTATTTT
cdr3_aa: CATSHSGSTDTQYF

d_call: -
clone_size: -
j_call: TRBJ2-7
v_call: TRBV5-4
cdr3_nt: TGTGCCAGCAGCTCGGAACTAGCAGCCTACGAGCAGTACTTC
cdr3_aa: CASSSELAAYEQYF

d_call: TRBD2
clone_size: -
j_call: TRBJ2-3
v_call: TRBV5-4
cdr3_nt: TGTGCCAGCAGCTCTGGGACTAGCGGAAGCACAGATACGCAGTATTTT
cdr3_aa: CASSSGTSGSTDTQYF

d_call: TRBD1
clone_size: -
j_call: TRBJ2-7
v_call: TRBV28
cdr3_nt: TGTGCCAGCAGAGACAACAGGGGTGGAACCTACGAGCAGTACTTC
cdr3_aa: CASRDNRGGTYEQYF

d_call: -
clone_size: -
j_call: TRBJ2-1
v_call: TRBV6-5
cdr3_nt: TGTGCCACCATAAGCGGGCCCTACAATGAGCAGTTCTTC
cdr3_aa: CATISGPYNEQFF

d_call: -
clone_size: -
j_call: TRBJ2-7
v_call: TRBV28
cdr3_nt: TGTGCCAGCAGCACCCGGGATAACTCCTACGAGCAGTACTTC
cdr3_aa: CASSTRDNSYEQYF

d_call: TRBD2
clone_size: once
j_call: TRBJ2-3
v_call: TRBV27
cdr3_nt: TGTGCCAGCCGATGGGGCGGGAGAAGCGGCACAGATACGCAGTATTTT
cdr3_aa: CASRWGGRSGTDTQYF

d_call: -
clone_size: -
j_call: TRBJ2-1
v_call: TRBV7-2
cdr3_nt: TGTGCCAGCAGCTTAAGTGGGAGTGAGCAGTTCTTC
cdr3_aa: CASSLSGSEQFF

d_call: TRBD1
clone_size: once
j_call: TRBJ1-4
v_call: TRBV27
cdr3_nt: TGTGCCAGCAGATCGGGACAGAATAATGAAAAACTGTTTTTT
cdr3_aa: CASRSGQNNEKLFF

d_call: TRBD1
clone_size: -
j_call: TRBJ1-2
v_call: TRBV18
cdr3_nt: TGTGCCAGCTCACCACAGCTCGGACAGGGCTTTTACTATGGCTACACCTTC
cdr3_aa: CASSPQLGQGFYYGYTF

d_call: TRBD2
clone_size: -
j_call: TRBJ2-1
v_call: TRBV10-2
cdr3_nt: TGCGCCACCCTGGGACTAGCGTCCTACAATGAGCAGTTCTTC
cdr3_aa: CATLGLASYNEQFF

d_call: -
clone_size: -
j_call: TRBJ2-5
v_call: TRBV5-5
cdr3_nt: TGTGCCAGCAGCGGCCGGGGCGGGGTCCAAGAGACCCAGTACTTC
cdr3_aa: CASSGRGGVQETQYF

d_call: -
clone_size: -
j_call: TRBJ2-7
v_call: TRBV7-9
cdr3_nt: TGTGCCAGCAGTAGCCCTACGCAGCAGTACTTC
cdr3_aa: CASSSPTQQYF

d_call: TRBD2
clone_size: -
j_call: TRBJ2-3
v_call: TRBV19
cdr3_nt: TGTGCCAGTAGTTCCTCCCTTTCAGCGGGGGGGACAGATACGCAGTATTTT
cdr3_aa: CASSSSLSAGGTDTQYF

d_call: TRBD1
clone_size: -
j_call: TRBJ2-7
v_call: TRBV27
cdr3_nt: TGTGCCAGCAGTTGGGACAGGGGGCAATACGAGCAGTACTTC
cdr3_aa: CASSWDRGQYEQYF

d_call: TRBD2
clone_size: -
j_call: TRBJ2-4
v_call: TRBV3-1/TRBV3-2
cdr3_nt: TGTGCCAGCAGCCAAAGGGCCGGCTGGACTAGCGGGAGTAGCATAGCCAAAAACATTCAGTACTTC
cdr3_aa: CASSQRAGWTSGSSIAKNIQYF

d_call: TRBD1
clone_size: few
j_call: TRBJ2-1
v_call: TRBV7-2
cdr3_nt: TGTGCCAGCAGCTTTACCCGGAGCTGGGACAGGGGGTACAATGAGCAGTTCTTC
cdr3_aa: CASSFTRSWDRGYNEQFF

d_call: TRBD1
clone_size: -
j_call: TRBJ1-3
v_call: TRBV25-1
cdr3_nt: TGTGCCAGCAGTGAGATGGGACAGGGTTATTCTGGAAACACCATATATTTT
cdr3_aa: CASSEMGQGYSGNTIYF

d_call: -
clone_size: once
j_call: TRBJ2-1
v_call: TRBV6-5
cdr3_nt: TGTGCCAGCAGTCTCCGACTAGTTCAGTTCTTC
cdr3_aa: CASSLRLVQFF

d_call: TRBD1
clone_size: -
j_call: TRBJ1-5
v_call: TRBV19
cdr3_nt: TGTGCCAGTAGTACCGACAGGGAAGCCGCCCGCAATCAGCCCCAGCATTTT
cdr3_aa: CASSTDREAARNQPQHF

d_call: TRBD2
clone_size: -
j_call: TRBJ2-1
v_call: TRBV11-2
cdr3_nt: TGTGCCAGCAGCGCCCGGGGAGCGGGAGCGTCCTACAATGAGCAGTTCTTC
cdr3_aa: CASSARGAGASYNEQFF

d_call: -
clone_size: -
j_call: TRBJ1-4
v_call: TRBV28
cdr3_nt: TGTGCCAGCAGTGCCTCGGGTGGCGATGAAAAACTGTTTTTT
cdr3_aa: CASSASGGDEKLFF

d_call: TRBD2
clone_size: -
j_call: TRBJ2-1
v_call: TRBV28
cdr3_nt: TGTGCCAGCAGAGCCGGCGGGGGGCTCGGTGAGCAGTTCTTC
cdr3_aa: CASRAGGGLGEQFF

d_call: -
clone_size: -
j_call: TRBJ2-7
v_call: TRBV19
cdr3_nt: TGTGCCAGTAGTACCACCGACAGGTACGAGCAGTACTTC
cdr3_aa: CASSTTDRYEQYF

d_call: -
clone_size: -
j_call: TRBJ2-3
v_call: TRBV19
cdr3_nt: TGTGCCAGTAGTCCATCCAACGTAGCAGCTAGCACAGATACGCAGTATTTT
cdr3_aa: CASSPSNVAASTDTQYF

d_call: TRBD1
clone_size: -
j_call: TRBJ1-5
v_call: TRBV2
cdr3_nt: TGTGCCAGCAGGGGGGACAGGGGTTTCGGGCAGCCCCAGCATTTT
cdr3_aa: CASRGDRGFGQPQHF

d_call: TRBD1
clone_size: -
j_call: TRBJ1-5
v_call: TRBV24-1
cdr3_nt: TGTGCCACCAGTGAAGGGACAGGGCAGCCCCAGCATTTT
cdr3_aa: CATSEGTGQPQHF

d_call: TRBD1
clone_size: -
j_call: TRBJ2-1
v_call: TRBV19
cdr3_nt: TGTGCCAGTACTCCCGGGACAGGGCCAGGGGTATACAATGAGCAGTTCTTC
cdr3_aa: CASTPGTGPGVYNEQFF

d_call: -
clone_size: -
j_call: TRBJ1-1
v_call: TRBV3-1/TRBV3-2
cdr3_nt: TGTGCCAGCAGCCAAGTCCAGGGGAACACTGAAGCTTTCTTT
cdr3_aa: CASSQVQGNTEAFF

d_call: -
clone_size: -
j_call: TRBJ1-1
v_call: TRBV5-1
cdr3_nt: TGCGCCAGCAGTGAGGCCCCGGGGGGCGCTGGGAACACTGAAGCTTTCTTT
cdr3_aa: CASSEAPGGAGNTEAFF